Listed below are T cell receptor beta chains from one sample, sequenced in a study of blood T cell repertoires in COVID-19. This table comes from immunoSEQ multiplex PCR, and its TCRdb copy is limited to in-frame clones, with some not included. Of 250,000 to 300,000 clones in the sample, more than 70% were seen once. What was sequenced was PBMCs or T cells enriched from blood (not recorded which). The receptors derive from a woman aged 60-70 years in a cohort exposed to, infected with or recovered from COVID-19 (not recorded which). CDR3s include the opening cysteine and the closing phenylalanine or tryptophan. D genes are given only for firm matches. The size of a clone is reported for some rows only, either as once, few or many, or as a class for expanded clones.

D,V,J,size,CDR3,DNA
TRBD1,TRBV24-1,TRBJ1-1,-,CATSDTRQGGTEAFF,TGTGCCACCAGTGATACTCGACAGGGAGGCACTGAAGCTTTCTTT
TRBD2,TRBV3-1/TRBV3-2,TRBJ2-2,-,CVSRDSGRADTGELFF,TGTGTCAGCAGGGATAGCGGGAGGGCCGACACCGGGGAGCTGTTTTTT
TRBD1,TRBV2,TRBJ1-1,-,CARTGTGQANTEAFF,TGTGCCAGGACCGGGACAGGACAAGCCAACACTGAAGCTTTCTTT
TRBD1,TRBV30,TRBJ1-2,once,CAWTPGQGNYGYTF,TGTGCCTGGACACCGGGACAGGGTAACTATGGCTACACCTTC
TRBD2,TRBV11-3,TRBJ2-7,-,CASSLGAGESYEQYF,TGTGCCAGCAGCTTAGGCGCGGGAGAGTCCTACGAGCAGTACTTC
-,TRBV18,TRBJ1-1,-,CASSPYLGQKALNTEAFF,TGTGCCAGCTCACCTTATTTAGGACAGAAGGCGCTGAACACTGAAGCTTTCTTT
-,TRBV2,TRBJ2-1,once,CASKEGGSYNEQFF,TGTGCCAGCAAAGAAGGGGGCTCCTACAATGAGCAGTTCTTC
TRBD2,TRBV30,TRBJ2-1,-,CAWTPTRTSGRVHEQFF,TGTGCCTGGACCCCCACTCGGACTAGCGGGAGAGTCCATGAGCAGTTCTTC
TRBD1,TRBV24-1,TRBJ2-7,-,CATTRQGGCKGITF,TGTGCCACAACAAGACAGGGGGGTTGTAAGGGCATTACCTTC
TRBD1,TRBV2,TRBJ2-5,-,CASSWTGPETQYF,TGTGCCAGCTCCTGGACAGGGCCGGAGACCCAGTACTTC
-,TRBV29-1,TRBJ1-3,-,CSVADRSSGNTIYF,TGCAGCGTTGCAGACAGAAGCTCTGGAAACACCATATATTTT
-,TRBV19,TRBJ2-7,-,CASKYRQETYEQYF,TGTGCCAGCAAATATCGACAGGAGACCTACGAGCAGTACTTC
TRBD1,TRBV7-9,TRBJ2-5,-,CASSFAGTVKETQYF,TGTGCCAGCAGCTTCGCCGGGACAGTAAAAGAGACCCAGTACTTC
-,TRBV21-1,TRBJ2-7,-,CASSKPLRGLAGCYEQYF,TGTGCCAGCAGCAAACCCCTCCGGGGACTAGCGGGTTGCTACGAGCAGTACTTC
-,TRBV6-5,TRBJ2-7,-,CASTTEGAEGQYF,TGTGCCAGCACCACGGAGGGGGCCGAAGGACAGTACTTC
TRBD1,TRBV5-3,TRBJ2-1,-,CARSLDGTGVNEQFF,TGTGCCAGAAGCTTGGATGGGACAGGGGTCAATGAGCAGTTCTTC
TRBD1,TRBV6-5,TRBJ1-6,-,CASTNQGGPLHF,TGTGCCAGCACCAACCAGGGGGGACCCCTCCACTTT
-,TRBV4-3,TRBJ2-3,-,CASSQETTSGDTQYF,TGCGCCAGCAGCCAAGAAACTACATCGGGAGATACGCAGTATTTT
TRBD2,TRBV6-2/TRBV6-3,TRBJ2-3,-,CASSGALAGEIDTQYF,TGTGCCAGCAGTGGGGCCCTAGCGGGGGAAATAGATACGCAGTATTTT
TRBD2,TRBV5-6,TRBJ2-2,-,CASSLKRDSTGELFF,TGTGCCAGCAGCTTGAAGCGGGATAGCACCGGGGAGCTGTTTTTT
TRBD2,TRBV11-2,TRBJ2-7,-,CASSLESGGSRYEQYF,TGTGCCAGCAGCTTAGAGAGTGGCGGGAGTAGGTACGAGCAGTACTTC
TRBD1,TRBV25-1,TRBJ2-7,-,CASSDRGLSYEQYF,TGTGCCAGCAGTGACAGGGGGCTATCATACGAGCAGTACTTC
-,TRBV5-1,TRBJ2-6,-,CASSLETVLSGANVLTF,TGCGCCAGCAGCTTAGAGACAGTTCTCTCTGGGGCCAACGTCCTGACTTTC
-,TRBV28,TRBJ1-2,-,CASSLPPGRANYGYTF,TGTGCCAGCAGTTTACCCCCCGGGAGAGCTAACTATGGCTACACCTTC
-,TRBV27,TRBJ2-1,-,CASSLWSSSYNEQFF,TGTGCCAGCAGTTTATGGTCTAGCAGTTACAATGAGCAGTTCTTC
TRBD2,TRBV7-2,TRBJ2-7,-,CASSPHGSGRSEQYF,TGTGCCAGCAGCCCTCATGGGAGCGGGAGGAGCGAGCAGTACTTC
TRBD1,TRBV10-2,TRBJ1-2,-,CASSPRDREYYGYTF,TGCGCCAGCAGTCCCCGGGACAGGGAGTACTATGGCTACACCTTC
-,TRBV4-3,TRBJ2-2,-,CASSQDQGAGELFF,TGCGCCAGCAGCCAAGATCAAGGGGCCGGGGAGCTGTTTTTT
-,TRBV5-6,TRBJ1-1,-,CASSLSQSAEAFF,TGTGCCAGCAGCTTGAGTCAGTCTGCTGAAGCTTTCTTT
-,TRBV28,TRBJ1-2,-,CASRSGINYGYTF,TGTGCCAGCAGATCAGGGATTAACTATGGCTACACCTTC
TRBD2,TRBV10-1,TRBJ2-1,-,CASSPTGLAYNEQFF,TGCGCCAGCAGTCCTACGGGACTAGCCTACAATGAGCAGTTCTTC
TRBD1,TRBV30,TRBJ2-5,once,CAFGTGEETQYF,TGTGCTTTCGGGACAGGGGAAGAGACCCAGTACTTC
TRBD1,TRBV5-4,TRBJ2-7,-,CASSFRQGQGQYF,TGTGCCAGCAGCTTTCGACAGGGGCAAGGGCAGTACTTC
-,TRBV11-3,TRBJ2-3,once,CASSPGEGTDTQYF,TGTGCCAGCAGCCCCGGGGAGGGCACAGATACGCAGTATTTT
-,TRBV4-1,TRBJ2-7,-,CASSQGQGGMYEQYF,TGCGCCAGCAGCCAAGGACAGGGAGGTATGTACGAGCAGTACTTC
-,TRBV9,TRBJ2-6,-,CASSSTPGANVLTF,TGTGCCAGCAGCTCTACTCCTGGGGCCAACGTCCTGACTTTC
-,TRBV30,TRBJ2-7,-,CAWSFFDTNSPQYF,TGTGCCTGGAGTTTTTTTGACACCAACTCCCCCCAGTACTTC
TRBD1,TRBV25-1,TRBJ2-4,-,CASSEGQGKNIQYF,TGTGCCAGCAGTGAAGGACAGGGAAAAAACATTCAGTACTTC
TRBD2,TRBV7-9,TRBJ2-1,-,CASTAGTSGYNEQFF,TGTGCCAGCACCGCAGGGACTAGCGGTTACAATGAGCAGTTCTTC
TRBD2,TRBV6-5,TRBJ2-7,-,CASGLASYEQYF,TGTGCCAGCGGACTAGCTTCCTACGAGCAGTACTTC
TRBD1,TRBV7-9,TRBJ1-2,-,CASSLKDRNSGYTF,TGTGCCAGCTCCCTAAAGGACAGGAATAGTGGCTACACCTTC
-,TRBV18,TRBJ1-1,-,CASSPQGIDTEAFF,TGTGCCAGCTCACCACAGGGGATCGACACTGAAGCTTTCTTT
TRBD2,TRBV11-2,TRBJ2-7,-,CASTERGVSYEQYF,TGTGCCAGCACTGAGCGGGGGGTCTCCTACGAGCAGTACTTC
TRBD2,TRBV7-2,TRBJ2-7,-,CASSEQAGGTYEQYF,TGTGCCAGCAGCGAACAAGCGGGAGGGACCTACGAGCAGTACTTC
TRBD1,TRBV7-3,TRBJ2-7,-,CASSLGGTGGYEQYF,TGTGCCAGCAGCTTAGGGGGGACAGGAGGATACGAGCAGTACTTC